These 8 T cell receptor beta chains came from one sample sequenced in a study of cytomegalovirus exposure and HLA in healthy donors. Sequenced by immunoSEQ multiplex PCR; TCRdb stores in-frame clones only, minus some. Here the sample spans 35,000 to 50,000 clones, about 90% being singletons. Material: PBMCs. The receptors derive from a man younger than 30 in good health and CMV-seronegative.

This chain links TRBV28 with TRBJ1-6, with D uncertain. Germline lookup yields CDR1 MDHEN and CDR2 SYDVKM. Trimming left V 5 bases short and J 6 bases short, with 14 bases between. The CDR3 sequence is 15 residues long. The CDR3 sequence: CASSALGGSNSPLHF. The CDR3 DNA reads as TGTGCCAGCAGTGCCCTGGGAGGGTCTAATTCACCCCTCCACTTT.

The V and J genes are TRBV9 and TRBJ2-5; D is perhaps TRBD1 (5 bases). The CDR3 contains 16 residues. Trimming pared 0 bases from V and 0 bases from J, leaving 12 bases between. From germline, CDR1 is SGDLS and CDR2 YYNGEE. The CDR3 region is CASSVVGHTYQETQYF. In DNA form, the CDR3 reads TGTGCCAGCAGCGTAGTAGGACACACTTACCAAGAGACCCAGTACTTC.

The chain links TRBV6-5 to TRBJ1-1; 8 nucleotides line up with TRBD1. V was clipped by 2 bases and J by 5 bases; unmatched bases: 4. In germline, CDR1 is MNHEY, CDR2 SVGAGI. This CDR3 has 14 residues. The CDR3 here is CASSYDRGRTEAFF. The CDR3 nucleotides read TGTGCCAGCAGTTACGACAGGGGACGGACTGAAGCTTTCTTT.

V and J are TRBV2 and TRBJ2-1; weak D call: TRBD2 (6 bases). The CDR3 loop spans 13 amino acids. Germline CDR1 reads SNHLY; CDR2 reads FYNNEI. V lost 6 bases, J lost 9 bases, and 15 bases lay in between. The CDR3 coding sequence is TGTGCCAGCAGCCCGGGACTTTTGGGTGAGCAGTTCTTC. Its translation: CASSPGLLGEQFF.

The chain joins TRBV6-1 to TRBJ1-5; D might be TRBD1 (5 bases). The germline gives CDR1 MNHNS, CDR2 SASEGT. V was pared by 6 bases and J by 3 bases, with 12 bases between. This CDR3 has 14 residues. Here the CDR3 DNA reads TGTGCCAGCAGCAACGGGGGACCCAATCAGCCCCAGCATTTT. Encoded protein: CASSNGGPNQPQHF.

The J gene is TRBJ1-2, the V gene TRBV5-4; 9 nucleotides agree with TRBD1. J lost 4 bases, V lost 6 bases, and 7 bases had no gene match. CDR3 size: 14 residues. From germline, CDR1 is SGHNT and CDR2 YYREEE (reference sequence). The CDR3 here is CASKKTGGAYGYTF. The CDR3 coding sequence is TGTGCCAGCAAAAAGACAGGGGGAGCCTATGGCTACACCTTC.

This chain uses TRBV7-3 with TRBJ2-1; 11 bases line up with TRBD2. CDR3 length equals 19 residues. Looked up from germline, CDR1 is SGHTA and CDR2 is FQGTGA. The V gene end was trimmed by 0 bases and the J gene end by 4 bases; junction bases not matched to a gene: 11. The CDR3 DNA sequence: TGTGCCAGCAGCTTAACCCCTAAAAGGGGGACTAGCGGTTACAATGAGCAGTTCTTC. Amino acids: CASSLTPKRGTSGYNEQFF.

The genes are TRBV19 and TRBJ2-3, with D possibly TRBD2 on 6 matching bases. Trimming pared 5 bases from V and 0 bases from J, leaving 12 bases between. Germline CDR1 is LNHDA and CDR2 is SQIVND (reference sequence). There are 15 residues in the CDR3. This CDR3 is CASSLLAASTDTQYF. The CDR3 nucleotides read TGTGCCAGTAGTCTCTTAGCGGCCAGCACAGATACGCAGTATTTT.